The rows below give T cell receptor beta chains drawn from one sample of a study of human T cells and chemical hapten exposure. TCRdb called the RACE reads again in MiXCR, with one record for every CDR3 protein. The table records tens of thousands of distinct CDR3 sequences, about 8.9% of them present only once. Material: whole blood, obtained in connection with sensitization to the hapten diphenylcyclopropenone (DPC). The receptors stem from a woman aged 40 to 55 with alopecia areata. Some clones in this sample may be carry-over from other donors' samples. Each CDR3 is given with its conserved first and last residue. Each record gives: V gene, J gene, D gene, clone size, CDR3 protein, CDR3 DNA. The D gene is left open where the match is weak. The listing skips clone size in some rows; elsewhere it reads once, few, many or a size class.

TRBV24-1,TRBJ2-1,TRBD2,NA,CATSDAGGSYNEQFF,TGTGCCACCAGTGATGCGGGGGGTTCCTACAATGAGCAGTTCTTC
TRBV5-5,TRBJ2-1,TRBD1,many,CASSEGQGFNNEQFF,TGTGCCAGCAGCGAGGGACAGGGCTTCAACAATGAGCAGTTCTTC
TRBV7-2,TRBJ2-7,NA,NA,CASSLAQGFYEQYF,TGTGCCAGCAGCTTAGCTCAGGGTTTCTACGAGCAGTACTTC
TRBV20-1,TRBJ1-6,TRBD1,NA,CSAPGQSYRSPLHF,TGCAGTGCTCCGGGACAGTCCTATCGGTCACCCCTCCACTTT
TRBV6-5,TRBJ2-2,TRBD1,NA,CASSYSWTGTTGELFF,TGTGCCAGCAGTTACTCGTGGACAGGTACCACCGGGGAGCTGTTTTTT
TRBV3-1,TRBJ1-6,NA,few,CASSQELQGYSPLHF,TGTGCCAGCAGCCAAGAATTGCAGGGCTATTCACCCCTCCACTTT
TRBV9,TRBJ1-1,NA,many,CASSVELNTEAFF,TGTGCCAGCAGCGTAGAATTGAACACTGAAGCTTTCTTT
TRBV2,TRBJ2-4,TRBD2,many,CASSARSGVAGAKNIQYF,TGTGCCAGCAGTGCCCGTAGCGGGGTTGCTGGGGCCAAAAACATTCAGTACTTC
TRBV11-2,TRBJ2-5,NA,NA,CASSLGGTYQETQYF,TGTGCCAGCAGCTTAGGGGGAACGTACCAAGAGACCCAGTACTTC
TRBV7-6,TRBJ2-7,TRBD2,few,CASSSGLGPDEQYF,TGTGCCAGCAGCAGCGGACTAGGCCCGGACGAGCAGTACTTC
TRBV7-2,TRBJ2-1,TRBD2,few,CASSLYQRGNYNEQFF,TGTGCCAGCAGCTTATACCAGCGGGGGAATTACAATGAGCAGTTCTTC
TRBV29-1,TRBJ1-2,NA,NA,CSVSGRLSPNYGYTF,TGCAGCGTTTCTGGACGGCTCTCTCCTAACTATGGCTACACCTTC
TRBV20-1,TRBJ2-7,TRBD1,many,CSAAGTGIFEQYF,TGCAGTGCAGCCGGGACAGGGATTTTCGAGCAGTACTTC
TRBV4-1,TRBJ2-1,NA,few,CASSQAQGPYNEQFF,TGCGCCAGCAGCCAAGCACAGGGCCCCTACAATGAGCAGTTCTTC
TRBV29-1,TRBJ1-1,TRBD1,few,CSVRQGADEAFF,TGCAGCGTGAGACAGGGGGCGGATGAAGCTTTCTTT
TRBV25-1,TRBJ1-4,NA,NA,CASSESRTTNEKLFF,TGTGCCAGCAGTGAATCCCGGACAACTAATGAAAAACTGTTTTTT
TRBV12-3/TRBV12-4,TRBJ1-1,NA,many,CASRPAGVGTEAFF,TGTGCCAGCAGACCTGCGGGAGTGGGCACTGAAGCTTTCTTT
TRBV7-8,TRBJ1-5,NA,few,CASSSTNPPAPQHF,TGTGCCAGCAGCTCAACAAACCCCCCAGCGCCCCAGCATTTT
TRBV7-2,TRBJ1-2,NA,NA,CASSPGGAGGGYTF,TGTGCCAGCAGTCCTGGCGGGGCAGGCGGTGGCTACACCTTC
TRBV18,TRBJ1-2,NA,NA,CASSTTGGVGYTF,TGTGCCAGCTCCACCACCGGAGGGGTCGGCTACACCTTC
TRBV29-1,TRBJ1-1,NA,NA,CSVLSRNTEAFF,TGCAGCGTTTTGTCACGGAACACTGAAGCTTTCTTT
TRBV6-2/TRBV6-3,TRBJ2-2,NA,many,CASSYHLLGTGELFF,TGTGCCAGCAGTTACCACTTACTTGGCACCGGGGAGCTGTTTTTT
TRBV6-2/TRBV6-3,TRBJ1-5,NA,few,CASSFSGQPQHF,TGTGCCAGCAGTTTTTCAGGTCAGCCCCAGCATTTT
TRBV7-7,TRBJ2-3,NA,few,CASSLAGEDTQYF,TGTGCTAGCAGCTTAGCAGGTGAAGATACGCAGTATTTT
TRBV12-3/TRBV12-4,TRBJ1-5,TRBD1,NA,CASSAHRGQDQPQHF,TGTGCCAGCAGTGCCCACAGGGGGCAAGATCAGCCCCAGCATTTT
TRBV7-2,TRBJ2-5,TRBD1,NA,CASSSKGAGETQYF,TGTGCCAGCAGCTCCAAGGGGGCAGGAGAGACCCAGTACTTC
TRBV18,TRBJ1-1,TRBD1,many,CASSPWTGATEAFF,TGTGCCAGCTCACCTTGGACAGGGGCCACTGAAGCTTTCTTT
TRBV7-2,TRBJ2-7,NA,many,CASSLGWGSAYEQYF,TGTGCCAGCAGCTTAGGATGGGGATCAGCCTACGAGCAGTACTTC
TRBV4-1,TRBJ2-6,NA,few,CASSQLGTNVLTF,TGCGCCAGCAGCCAATTAGGGACCAACGTCCTGACTTTC
TRBV11-3,TRBJ2-5,NA,NA,CASSAAGPSERQYF,TGTGCCAGCAGCGCCGCGGGCCCGTCTGAACGCCAGTACTTC
TRBV6-5,TRBJ2-3,TRBD2,many,CASSWRAAGGRPDTQYF,TGTGCCAGCAGTTGGCGGGCAGCGGGGGGGCGGCCAGATACGCAGTATTTT
TRBV10-3,TRBJ1-2,NA,few,CAISQGLAAGDYGYTF,TGTGCCATCAGTCAAGGTCTAGCAGCTGGAGACTATGGCTACACCTTC
TRBV20-1,TRBJ1-3,NA,many,CSAIQGIGNTIYF,TGCAGTGCTATACAGGGTATAGGAAACACCATATATTTT
TRBV2,TRBJ1-4,NA,NA,CASSDGRFNEKLFF,TGTGCCAGCAGTGACGGCAGGTTTAATGAAAAACTGTTTTTT
TRBV11-2,TRBJ2-4,NA,many,CASSLGTGPVNIQYF,TGTGCCAGCAGCTTAGGGACGGGCCCAGTGAACATTCAGTACTTC
TRBV24-1,TRBJ2-4,NA,NA,CATVNSDEAKDIQYF,TGTGCCACAGTGAATTCGGACGAAGCCAAAGACATTCAGTACTTC
TRBV4-2,TRBJ1-4,NA,NA,CASSPFSGTRDEKLFF,TGTGCCAGCAGCCCCTTTTCCGGGACACGGGATGAAAAACTGTTTTTT
TRBV2,TRBJ2-5,NA,many,CASSGGSGFHQETQYF,TGTGCCAGCAGTGGGGGTAGCGGCTTCCATCAAGAGACCCAGTACTTC
TRBV7-3,TRBJ2-7,NA,few,CASSLTAGTSSYEQYF,TGTGCCAGCAGCTTAACCGCGGGGACGAGCTCCTACGAGCAGTACTTC
TRBV27,TRBJ1-1,NA,many,CASSLSWRYTEAFF,TGTGCCAGCAGTTTATCGTGGCGCTACACTGAAGCTTTCTTT
TRBV10-2,TRBJ2-3,NA,many,CASSEGGDRWTDTQYF,TGCGCCAGCAGTGAGGGGGGGGACAGATGGACAGATACGCAGTATTTT
TRBV6-6,TRBJ2-1,NA,many,CASSYLTGENEQFF,TGTGCCAGCAGTTACCTGACAGGAGAGAATGAGCAGTTCTTC
TRBV7-2,TRBJ2-5,NA,many,CASSFDRQETQYF,TGTGCCAGCAGCTTCGACAGGCAAGAGACCCAGTACTTC
TRBV7-9,TRBJ2-5,TRBD1,NA,CASSFIGDRGRETQYF,TGTGCCAGCAGCTTCATCGGCGACAGGGGGCGAGAGACCCAGTACTTC
TRBV7-9,TRBJ2-1,TRBD1,many,CASSTSQGASYNEQFF,TGTGCCAGCAGCACATCTCAGGGGGCCTCCTACAATGAGCAGTTCTTC
TRBV6-6,TRBJ1-3,NA,many,CASREQGGSGNTIYF,TGTGCCAGCAGGGAACAGGGAGGATCTGGAAACACCATATATTTT
TRBV4-1,TRBJ1-2,TRBD1,many,CASSQFKGQGFYGYTF,TGCGCCAGCAGCCAGTTTAAGGGACAGGGGTTCTATGGCTACACCTTC
TRBV6-6,TRBJ2-2,TRBD1,NA,CASSVTGKNTGELFF,TGTGCCAGCAGTGTGACAGGGAAAAACACCGGGGAGCTGTTTTTT
TRBV25-1,TRBJ2-1,NA,many,CASSEYIRRGSYNEQFF,TGTGCCAGCAGTGAATATATTCGGCGGGGCAGTTACAATGAGCAGTTCTTC
TRBV19,TRBJ2-7,NA,many,CASSPRRGGWEQYF,TGTGCCAGTAGTCCTCGTCGGGGTGGATGGGAGCAGTACTTC
TRBV4-3,TRBJ2-1,NA,NA,CASSQFVGHVRMEYNEQFF,TGCGCCAGCAGCCAATTTGTTGGACATGTGAGAATGGAATACAATGAGCAGTTCTTC
TRBV5-4,TRBJ2-3,NA,NA,CASSLALSRPPLRADTQYF,TGTGCCAGCAGCTTGGCTCTTTCACGGCCTCCTCTTCGCGCAGATACGCAGTATTTT
TRBV5-6,TRBJ2-3,NA,NA,CASSLDLPPGTQYF,TGTGCCAGCAGCTTGGACTTGCCGCCGGGTACGCAGTATTTT
TRBV18,TRBJ2-3,TRBD2,few,CASSSIAGISTDTQYF,TGTGCCAGCTCATCAATAGCGGGGATAAGCACAGATACGCAGTATTTT
TRBV28,TRBJ2-3,NA,many,CASSFRQGRDTQYF,TGTGCCAGCAGTTTTCGTCAGGGGAGAGATACGCAGTATTTT
TRBV7-9,TRBJ2-1,NA,many,CASSLIWSWGDNEQFF,TGTGCCAGCAGCTTAATATGGTCCTGGGGGGACAATGAGCAGTTCTTC
TRBV19,TRBJ2-1,NA,few,CASSMGGSYNEQFF,TGTGCCAGTAGTATGGGCGGGTCCTATAATGAGCAGTTCTTC
TRBV4-1,TRBJ1-4,NA,few,CASSQDWGSGEKLFF,TGCGCCAGCAGCCAAGATTGGGGCTCGGGAGAAAAACTGTTTTTT